The source of this T cell receptor (beta chain) is a study of blood T cells in healthy people across ages. The overall study: About one barcoded TCR beta cDNA was captured per two T cells.

About this clonotype: The junction does not match germline at one end; this may be a read error.

Alongside a J-beta primer mix, a sample-barcoded 5' primer served in a second PCR lasting about 7 to 11 cycles. TCRdb passed the 5' RACE reads through MiXCR, listing each CDR3 protein once. The repertoire holds more than 1,400,000 distinct CDR3 sequences, about 43% seen once, with 7.9% in the top ten. Source material: blood. The receptor was derived from a woman aged 18-30 years in good health.

The CDR3 DNA sequence: TGTGTCAGCCGGGCTAGCGGGGGGCCCCGCTCCTACGAGCAGTACTTC. It translates to CVSRASGGPRSYEQYF. J is TRBJ2-7 and V is TRBV6-6; 11 positions match TRBD2. Germline values: CDR1 MNHNY, CDR2 SVGAGI (reference sequence). The CDR3 sequence is 16 residues long.